The 2 T cell receptor beta chains listed next were all sequenced from one sample in a study of blood T cell repertoires in COVID-19. Profiled with immunoSEQ multiplex PCR; TCRdb holds only in-frame clones, not every one. Of 78,000 or so clones in the sample, 86% were seen once. The source material was peripheral blood. Receptors were obtained from a man aged 50-59 years with active or convalescent COVID-19.

The rearrangement joins TRBV3-1 (or the pseudogene TRBV3-2) to TRBJ1-6; D uncertain. The CDR3 runs 15 residues. Trimming cost V 0 bases and J 5 bases, with 8 bases left between them. CDR1 is LGHDT and CDR2 is YNNKEL in the germline V gene (reference sequence). CDR3: CASSQDLPNNSPLHF. The CDR3 nucleotides read TGTGCCAGCAGCCAAGATCTACCGAATAATTCACCCCTCCACTTT.

The chain couples TRBV19 to TRBJ1-5; perhaps TRBD1 as D (5 bases). This CDR3 contains 16 residues. Germline CDR1 is LNHDA and CDR2 is SQIVND (reference sequence). The V gene lost 4 bases and the J gene lost 6 bases, with 19 bases spanning the gap. The CDR3 is CASSTTGTGGIQPQHF. CDR3 nucleotides: TGTGCCAGTAGTACCACCGGGACGGGGGGAATTCAGCCCCAGCATTTT.